The 11 T cell receptor beta chains in this list originate from one sample, sequenced in a study of blood T cell repertoires in COVID-19. Only in-frame clones appear in the TCRdb table, and some are missing; sequencing was by immunoSEQ multiplex PCR. The sample lists tens of thousands of clones, roughly 91% occurring once. Sequenced input: peripheral blood. These receptors were collected from a man between 18 and 35 years old with COVID-19, enrolled during active disease.

This clone was found a few times. The chain is built from TRBV28 and TRBJ1-1; tentatively, D is TRBD1 (5 bases). The germline gives CDR1 MDHEN, CDR2 SYDVKM. Trimming removed 4 bases from V and 1 base from J, with 13 bases in between. The CDR3 covers 15 residues. The DNA for the CDR3 is TGTGCCAGCAGTTCCCTATTGACAGCGAACACTGAAGCTTTCTTT. This translates into CASSSLLTANTEAFF.

Notes on this clone: The junction differs from germline at one of its ends, possibly a read error. The rearrangement joins TRBV7-8 to TRBJ1-4, with TRBD1 matching over 10 bases. The germline CDR1 and CDR2 sequences are SGHVS and FQNEAQ. The CDR3 loop spans 14 amino acids. CDR3 residues: CASSPRGQGEKLLF. In DNA, the CDR3 is TGTGCCAGCAGCCCCCGCGGACAGGGGGAAAAACTGCTTTTT. The full variable domain, in which reference TRBV7-8 and TRBJ1-4 provide the parts outside the CDR3, is GAGVSQSPRYKVAKRGQDVALRCDPISGHVSLFWYQQALGQGPEFLTYFQNEAQLDKSGLPSDRFFAERPEGSVSTLKIQRTQQEDSAVYLCASSPRGQGEKLLFGSGTQLSVL.

In nucleotides, the CDR3 is TGTGCCAGTAGCCCGCGGGCGGGAGGGACCGGGGAGCTGTTTTTT. Translation gives CASSPRAGGTGELFF. The rearrangement links TRBV19 to TRBJ2-2, with 9 bases that match TRBD2. V lost 6 bases to trimming and J lost 5 bases; unmatched junction nucleotides: 7. The CDR3 consists of 15 residues. Germline assignment: CDR1 LNHDA and CDR2 SQIVND (reference sequence).

The chain has TRBV4-3 and TRBJ1-2; 9 bases are a match to TRBD1. Germline-derived CDR1 and CDR2 are LGHNA and YSLEER. The CDR3 is 15 residues long. V shed 4 bases and J 6 bases; nucleotides not matched to a gene: 9. The CDR3 DNA is TGCGCCAGCAGCCCCCAACACAGGGGGCGGGATGGCTACACCTTC. Translating gives CASSPQHRGRDGYTF.

This rearrangement joins TRBV19 to TRBJ1-3; unclear D gene. The CDR3 length is 16 residues. V was trimmed by 5 bases and J by 7 bases, leaving 21 bases between them. The V gene's germline CDR1 is LNHDA and CDR2 SQIVND (reference sequence). CDR3 DNA: TGTGCCAGTAGTCCCCGACTCCGACTCCTTACGAACACCATATATTTT. Translated, it gives CASSPRLRLLTNTIYF.

The genes are TRBV9 and TRBJ1-6, with D perhaps matching TRBD1 (5 bases). Germline values: CDR1 SGDLS, CDR2 YYNGEE. CDR3 length: 14 amino acids. Between the trimmed V and J ends, which lost 1 base and 8 bases, there was a span of 10 bases. CDR3 DNA sequence: TGTGCCAGCAGCGTACAGGGTGGAGATTCACCCCTCCACTTT. It specifies CASSVQGGDSPLHF.

The CDR3: CASSSTVRYGYTF. The CDR3 DNA reads TGTGCCAGCAGCAGTACGGTCCGCTATGGCTACACCTTC. The V gene is TRBV7-2, the J gene TRBJ1-2; D is uncertain. V gave up 5 bases and J gave up 4 bases, with 11 bases separating them. This CDR3 is 13 amino acids long. Germline assignment: CDR1 SGHTA and CDR2 FQGNSA. The entire variable domain, with the rest obtained from reference TRBV7-2 and TRBJ1-2, is as follows: GAGVSQSPSNKVTEKGKDVELRCDPISGHTALYWYRQSLGQGLEFLIYFQGNSAPDKSGLPSDRFSAERTGGSVSTLTIQRTQQEDSAVYLCASSSTVRYGYTFGSGTRLTVV.

This clone was seen just once. The V call is TRBV9, the J call TRBJ2-3, with D perhaps matching TRBD1 (5 bases). This CDR3 is built from 15 residues. Germline loops: CDR1 SGDLS, CDR2 YYNGEE. The ends were cut back, 0 bases at V and 2 bases at J, with 10 bases in the middle. The CDR3 DNA reads TGTGCCAGCAGCGTAGGTGCAGGGATCACAGATACGCAGTATTTT. Encoded protein: CASSVGAGITDTQYF.

The chain recombines TRBV12-5 with TRBJ2-1, with 7 bases lining up with TRBD1. This CDR3 is 17 amino acids long. The V gene's germline CDR1 is LGHNT and CDR2 FRNRAP. J was trimmed by 6 bases and V by 0 bases; bases with no gene match: 11. The chain's CDR3 is CASGLVVSVTGINEQFF. The CDR3 DNA reads as TGTGCTAGTGGTTTGGTAGTTTCGGTGACAGGGATCAATGAGCAGTTCTTC. The entire variable domain, with the rest obtained from reference TRBV12-5 and TRBJ2-1, is as follows: DARVTQTPRHKVTEMGQEVTMRCQPILGHNTVFWYRQTMMQGLELLAYFRNRAPLDDSGMPKDRFSAEMPDATLATLKIQPSEPRDSAVYFCASGLVVSVTGINEQFFGPGTRLTVL.

The V call is TRBV10-3, the J call TRBJ2-1; 7 bases line up with TRBD2. The CDR3 consists of 14 residues. CDR1 ENHRY and CDR2 SYGVKD come from the germline V gene. Trimming cost V 4 bases and J 7 bases; bases outside gene matches: 7. CDR3 DNA sequence: TGTGCCATCAGTGGGGACTACAAAATAAATGAGCAGTTCTTC. This encodes CAISGDYKINEQFF.

J is TRBJ2-1 and V is TRBV12-3 or TRBV12-4, with no clear D. The CDR3 runs 13 residues. The germline V and J ends were trimmed by 2 bases and 5 bases, with 7 bases remaining between them. In DNA form, the CDR3 reads TGTGCCAGCAGTTTACTAGTTGACAATGAGCAGTTCTTC. This encodes CASSLLVDNEQFF.